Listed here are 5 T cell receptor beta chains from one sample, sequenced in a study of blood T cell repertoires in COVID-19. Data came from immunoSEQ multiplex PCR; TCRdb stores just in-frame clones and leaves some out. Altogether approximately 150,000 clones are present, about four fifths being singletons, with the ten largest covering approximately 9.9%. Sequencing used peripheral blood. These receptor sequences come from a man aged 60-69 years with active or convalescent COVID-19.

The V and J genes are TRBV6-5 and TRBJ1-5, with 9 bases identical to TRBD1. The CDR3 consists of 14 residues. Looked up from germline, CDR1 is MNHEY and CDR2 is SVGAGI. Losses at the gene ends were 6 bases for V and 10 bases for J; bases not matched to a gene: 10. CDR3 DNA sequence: TGTGCCAGCAGGGCCCGGGACAGGGTGGGTCCCCAGCATTTT. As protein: CASRARDRVGPQHF.

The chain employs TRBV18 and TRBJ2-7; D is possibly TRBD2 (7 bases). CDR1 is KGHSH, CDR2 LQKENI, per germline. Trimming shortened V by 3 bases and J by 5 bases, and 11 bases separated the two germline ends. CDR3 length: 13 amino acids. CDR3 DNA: TGTGCCAGCTCACCCGGGGGGCCCCACGAGCAGTACTTC. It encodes CASSPGGPHEQYF. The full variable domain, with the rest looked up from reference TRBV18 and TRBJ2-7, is NAGVMQNPRHLVRRRGQEARLRCSPMKGHSHVYWYRQLPEEGLKFMVYLQKENIIDESGMPKERFSAEFPKEGPSILRIQQVVRGDSAAYFCASSPGGPHEQYFGPGTRLTVT.

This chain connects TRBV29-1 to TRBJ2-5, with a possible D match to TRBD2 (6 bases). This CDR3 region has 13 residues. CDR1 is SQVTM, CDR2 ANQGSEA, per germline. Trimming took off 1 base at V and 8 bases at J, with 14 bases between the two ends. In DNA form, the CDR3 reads TGCAGCGTTGAAGGCGGGACCGAAAAAACCCAGTACTTC. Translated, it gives CSVEGGTEKTQYF.

CDR3 region: CASRDRPATNEKLFF. As DNA, the CDR3 is TGCGCCAGCCGGGACAGGCCCGCAACTAATGAAAAACTGTTTTTT. The chain is built from TRBV5-1 and TRBJ1-4, with TRBD1 matching over 8 bases. Losses at the gene ends were 7 bases for V and 0 bases for J; bases not matched to a gene: 5. CDR1 is SGHRS, CDR2 YFSETQ, per germline. The CDR3 covers 15 residues.

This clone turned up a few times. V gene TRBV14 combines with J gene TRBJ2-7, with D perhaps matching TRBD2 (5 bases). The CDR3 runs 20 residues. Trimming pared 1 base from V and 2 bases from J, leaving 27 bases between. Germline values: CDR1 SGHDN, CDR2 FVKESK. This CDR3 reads CASSQAWSQSYTGLPYEQYF. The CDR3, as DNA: TGTGCCAGCAGCCAAGCGTGGTCTCAGTCTTATACGGGGTTGCCCTACGAGCAGTACTTC.